Below, one T cell receptor (beta chain) is given with its context. Its antigen specificity is not known. Nothing much larger sits one base from this clone, and base qualities are not available. The donors were some 36 Caucasian individuals from Russia, aged roughly 6 to 100 years, who were systemically healthy. Approximately 11 milliliters of peripheral blood were drawn from each donor into EDTA-treated Vacutainer tubes. PBMCs were isolated by Ficoll-Paque density-gradient centrifugation, with at least 6 million obtained per sample. Total RNA was extracted from PBMCs with Trizol reagent, with at least 5.5 micrograms obtained per sample. The percentages of naive CD45RAhigh/CD27high T cells were determined by flow cytometry on a PBMC aliquot from every donor. Receptors were amplified or captured by 5' RACE. The sample was run on an Illumina HiSeq 2500. A second PCR of roughly 7 to 11 cycles was performed with a sample-barcoded 5' primer and a J-beta primer mix. A unique molecular identifier was introduced onto each TCR beta cDNA molecule by a template-switch 5' adaptor carrying 12 random nucleotides. Each sample yielded at least 3 million CDR3-containing paired-end reads. The Mint cDNA synthesis kit, primed by a TRBC-specific oligonucleotide, was used to synthesize first-strand cDNA from all RNA. All cDNA was treated with uracil-DNA glycosylase and then went through a first 18-cycle PCR with the universal primers M1SS and BC2_uni_R. The source study handled its data this way. Each sample was normalized by randomly selecting 1 million high-quality reads, each carrying a distinct molecular identifier. Instead of being binned into consensus sequences, reads that shared molecular identifiers were thrown out. MiTCR, with a Q25 quality threshold and the strictest error-elimination algorithm, was used for CDR3 identification, clonotype clustering and error correction. A nonparametric unseen species model using Euler transformation provided a lower-bound estimate of total TCR beta diversity. The raw public data were reprocessed by TCRdb itself: fastp quality trimming at Q25, MiXCR clonotype calling, in-frame beta chains only. Entries are consolidated by CDR3 protein sequence, retaining the most common genes and DNA. In this record, the V and J calls reflect TCRdb's handling and not the investigators' own analysis. The table for this sample lists approximately 900,000 distinct CDR3 sequences; about 48% of them were counted only once. The top ten constitute around 15% of the sample.

The data were taken from a study of blood T cells in healthy people across ages (dated by TCRdb to about 2015). Describing the broader study: In model experiments, template switching captured about one uniquely barcoded TCR beta cDNA molecule for every two T cells. The study measured age-related changes in TCR beta repertoire diversity using deep sequencing normalized with unique cDNA molecular identifiers. Four age groups were formed from the donors: young (average 16 years), middle-aged (less than 40), aged (roughly 58) and long-lived (more than 75). To avoid experimental bias, donors of different ages were randomly spread across the sequencing lanes. The study analyzed two additional independent replicas of 1 million unique cDNA reads from the same blood draw for two donors, one aged 18 to 30 and one aged 80 or older.

Findings and caveats that apply to the study as a whole: Total diversity estimates from one million sequenced T cells were considered lower bounds and underestimates. Donor CMV infection status was unknown, potentially confounding age-related changes in expanded clonotypes. Conclusive comparison of naive and antigen-experienced compartments was prevented by the profiling of bulk unsorted PBMCs. Observed TCR beta diversity per million T cells fell roughly linearly with age, and a significant reduction was already apparent by age around 40. There was a strong correlation between observed TCR beta diversity and the percentage of naive T cells measured by flow cytometry. Compared with the aged group, more naive CD4+ T cells, fewer expanded clones and increased TCR diversity were shown by the long-lived group, suggesting age selection.

The CDR3 holds 14 amino acids from the cysteine to the phenylalanine. Here the CDR3 DNA is all that survives: 42 bases in frame from base 1. Trimming removed 6 bases from V and 4 bases from J, leaving 13 bases between the germline ends. The TCR comes from a young man in good health. The sequenced sample was blood. The chain joins TRBV12-3 or TRBV12-4 to TRBJ2-1; no D gene can be assigned with confidence. For the CDR3, the sequence is CASRRYDSYNEQFF. The nucleotides are TGTGCCAGCAGGCGCTACGACTCTTACAATGAGCAGTTCTTC.